Reported below is one T cell receptor beta chain. These data are taken from a study of shared clonotypes between healthy human individuals. Deletions cut 7 bases from V and 0 bases from J, with 11 bases between. The CDR3 is 14 residues long. CDR1 MDHEN and CDR2 SYDVKM come from the germline V gene. In the study's own analysis: Filtering was not the same, since immunoSEQ gave junction-only sequences without quality scores. The assay was immunoSEQ multiplex PCR, and TCRdb's table has in-frame clones only and misses some. From that table come the V and J calls and clone size; the DNA was used to work out D and trimming. Altogether about half a million clones are present, roughly 85% being singletons, with the ten largest covering more than 10%.

Sequencing used PBMCs. This chain links TRBV28 with TRBJ2-3; D uncertain. The TCR comes from a woman in her forties in good health. Some clones in this sample may be carry-over from other donors' samples. The CDR3 bases are TGTGCCAGCAAGGGCGGTTGGAGCACAGATACGCAGTATTTT. Its protein product is CASKGGWSTDTQYF.